This TCR beta chain was observed in a study of T-cell reconstitution after alpha-beta-depleted transplantation in children. Researchers prepared the TCRbeta library using unique molecular identifiers, the study reports. TCRdb independently ran MiXCR on the PCR reads; one entry per CDR3 protein. The data hold under 50,000 distinct CDR3 sequences, with roughly 52% observed a single time. This clonotype occurred many times. Its antigen is currently unknown. Findings of the study overall: Certain patients had high TCRbeta diversity at day 60, and it came from recipient T cells and thymic progenitors that survived. The main origin of T-cell counts and diversity one year after transplant was newly produced T cells. At around two months after transplant, the alpha-beta T cells were reportedly derived from several hundred expanded clones that came from non-depleted graft cells.

The ends were cut back, 4 bases at V and 7 bases at J, with 11 bases in the middle. CDR1 MRHNA and CDR2 SNTAGT come from the germline V gene. CDR3 length equals 14 residues. The chain uses TRBV6-4 and TRBJ1-6, with D maybe TRBD1 (5 bases). The material was peripheral blood, obtained before TCRalphabeta/CD19-depleted stem cell transplant. This TCR came from a boy in the first two years of life with SCID, due to receive a stem cell transplant. The CDR3 nucleotides are TGTGCCAGCAGTGTAAGGGGTGGCAATTCACCCCTCCACTTT. It encodes CASSVRGGNSPLHF.